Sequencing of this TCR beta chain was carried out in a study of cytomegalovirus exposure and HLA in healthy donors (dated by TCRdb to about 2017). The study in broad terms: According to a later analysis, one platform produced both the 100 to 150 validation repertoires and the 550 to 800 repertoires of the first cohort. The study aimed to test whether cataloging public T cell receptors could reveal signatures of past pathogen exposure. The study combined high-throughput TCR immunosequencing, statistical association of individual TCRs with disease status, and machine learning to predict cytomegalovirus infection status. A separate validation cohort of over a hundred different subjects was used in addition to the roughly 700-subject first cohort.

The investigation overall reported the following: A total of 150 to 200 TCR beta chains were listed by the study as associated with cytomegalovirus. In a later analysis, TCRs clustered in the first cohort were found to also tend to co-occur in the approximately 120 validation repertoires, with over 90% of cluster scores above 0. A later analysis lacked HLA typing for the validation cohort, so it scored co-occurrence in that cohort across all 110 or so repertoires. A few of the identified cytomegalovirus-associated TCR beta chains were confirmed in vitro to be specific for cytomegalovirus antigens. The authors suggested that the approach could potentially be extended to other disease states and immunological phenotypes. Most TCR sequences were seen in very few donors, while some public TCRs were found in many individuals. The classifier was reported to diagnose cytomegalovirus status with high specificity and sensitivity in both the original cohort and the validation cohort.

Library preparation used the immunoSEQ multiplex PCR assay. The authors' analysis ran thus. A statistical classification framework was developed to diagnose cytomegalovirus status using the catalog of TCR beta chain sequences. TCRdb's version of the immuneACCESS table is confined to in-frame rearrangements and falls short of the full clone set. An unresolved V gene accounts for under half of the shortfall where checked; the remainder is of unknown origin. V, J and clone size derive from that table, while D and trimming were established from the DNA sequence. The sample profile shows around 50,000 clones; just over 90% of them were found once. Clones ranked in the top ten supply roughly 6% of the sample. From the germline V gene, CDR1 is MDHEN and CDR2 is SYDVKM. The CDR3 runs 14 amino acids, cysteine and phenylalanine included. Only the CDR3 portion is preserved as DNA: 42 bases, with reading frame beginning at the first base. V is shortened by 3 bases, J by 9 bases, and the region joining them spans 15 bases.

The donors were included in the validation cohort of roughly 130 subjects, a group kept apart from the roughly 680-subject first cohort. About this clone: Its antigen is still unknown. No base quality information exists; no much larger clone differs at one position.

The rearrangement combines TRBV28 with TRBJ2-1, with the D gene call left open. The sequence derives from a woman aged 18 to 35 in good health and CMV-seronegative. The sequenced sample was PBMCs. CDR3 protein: CASSFSSWFGEQFF. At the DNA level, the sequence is TGTGCCAGCAGTTTCTCGAGCTGGTTCGGTGAGCAGTTCTTC. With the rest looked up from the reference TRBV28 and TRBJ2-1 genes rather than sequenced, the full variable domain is DVKVTQSSRYLVKRTGEKVFLECVQDMDHENMFWYRQDPGLGLRLIYFSYDVKMKEKGDIPEGYSVSREKKERFSLILESASTNQTSMYLCASSFSSWFGEQFFGPGTRLTVL.